A single T cell receptor beta chain is shown here with its context. MiXCR, run by TCRdb on the RACE reads, gives a single entry per CDR3 protein. Of 85,000 to 120,000 distinct CDR3 sequences in the sample, more than 10% were seen once. Time point noted: pre-sensitization, week 0. Regarding treatment: therapeutic diphenylcyclopropenone sensitization with weekly scalp DPC. The record originates from a study of human T cells and chemical hapten exposure. Study background: All patients underwent weekly scalp dosing with diphenylcyclopropenone for the full roughly 23-week study. Women made up most patients, who had alopecia areata, totalis or universalis.

The sample consisted of whole blood, taken in connection with sensitization to the hapten diphenylcyclopropenone (DPC). This receptor was obtained from a woman aged 45-65 years with alopecia areata. Some clones in this sample may be carry-over from other donors' samples.

The CDR3 coding sequence is TGTGCCAGCAGTGCCAAATCCGCCTATGGCTACACCTTC. Its translation: CASSAKSAYGYTF. The chain joins TRBV6-6 to TRBJ1-2; D is unclear. Deletions cut 5 bases from V and 4 bases from J, with 11 bases between. This CDR3 region has 13 residues. CDR1 is MNHNY, CDR2 SVGAGI, per germline (reference sequence).